This T cell receptor beta chain was identified during a study of beta chain features in type 1 diabetes. General study results and limits: Shortening of TCRB CDR3s, moderate but significant, appeared in all four CD4+ subsets of Type 1 diabetes patients. Lower insertion and higher deletion counts appeared at VDJ junctions in type 1 diabetes patients.

This clone has just a few counts. Its antigen is currently unknown. Deletions cut 5 bases from V and 10 bases from J, with 12 bases between. Germline CDR1 SEHNR, CDR2 FQNEAQ (reference sequence). The CDR3 has 13 residues. Investigators reverse transcribed all isolated RNA, so they sequenced expressed TCRB transcripts. Using immunoSEQ multiplex PCR, the repertoire was profiled, and TCRdb retains in-frame clones only, with some absent. The profile covers around 650,000 clones, with around 12% appearing a single time and 0.095% to 0.15% taken by the ten largest. The V gene is TRBV7-9, the J gene TRBJ1-6; D not certain. Material for sequencing was naive CD4+ T cells from blood. This TCR was recovered from a man aged 25-45 years with type 1 diabetes. This CDR3 reads CASSLTKDSPLHF. CDR3 nucleotide sequence: TGTGCCAGCAGCCTTACTAAAGACTCACCCCTCCACTTT.